The source of this T cell receptor (beta chain) is a study of blood T cell repertoires in COVID-19. The assay was immunoSEQ multiplex PCR, and TCRdb's table has in-frame clones only and misses some. Altogether 52,000 or so clones are present, approximately 88% being singletons, with the ten largest covering 27%. The germline CDR1 and CDR2 sequences are SEHNR and FQNEAQ (reference sequence). The CDR3 sequence is 16 residues long. V shed 1 base and J 7 bases; nucleotides not matched to a gene: 9. The source of this sequence is a human donor in a cohort sampled during active COVID-19. The sequencing sample was made of peripheral blood. The V call is TRBV7-9, the J call TRBJ2-1, with 8 positions matching TRBD2. The CDR3 protein is CASSLGAGGPRNEQFF. DNA of the CDR3: TGTGCCAGCAGCTTAGGTGCGGGAGGTCCTAGAAATGAGCAGTTCTTC.